This TCR beta chain was captured by sequencing in a study of T cell responses to AZD1222 COVID-19 vaccine. The study's findings and limits: Unmutated variant regions are reportedly targeted by nearly half of spike-specific TCRs. Donors in the cohort were predominantly white British and more often female, and clonal diversity was possibly underestimated.

In the case of this clone: Its antigen remains unknown.

TCRdb's table, derived via immunoSEQ multiplex PCR, lists solely in-frame clones and lacks some. The table includes under 200,000 clones, 88% detected once. Sequencing was performed on peripheral blood, taken on day 0 of AZD1222 vaccination. This clonotype was sampled from an adult in good health.

The CDR3 spells CASSLTGWLAGGSGELFF. CDR3 nucleotide sequence: TGTGCCAGCAGCTTAACGGGATGGCTAGCGGGAGGCAGCGGGGAGCTGTTTTTT. The chain combines TRBV7-3 with TRBJ2-2, with TRBD2 matching over 11 bases. CDR1 is SGHTA and CDR2 is FQGTGA in the germline V gene. This CDR3 is 18 amino acids long. Trimming at V came to 0 bases and at J to 7 bases, leaving 10 bases not matched to a gene.